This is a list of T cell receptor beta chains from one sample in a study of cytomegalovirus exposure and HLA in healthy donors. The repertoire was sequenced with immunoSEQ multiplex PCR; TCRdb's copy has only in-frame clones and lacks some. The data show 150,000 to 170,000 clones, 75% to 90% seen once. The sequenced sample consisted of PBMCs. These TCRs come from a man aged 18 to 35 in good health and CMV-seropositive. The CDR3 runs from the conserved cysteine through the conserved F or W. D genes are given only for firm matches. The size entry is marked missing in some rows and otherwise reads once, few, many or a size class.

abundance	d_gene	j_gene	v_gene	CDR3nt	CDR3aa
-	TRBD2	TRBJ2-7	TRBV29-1	TGCAGCGTCCTGGGACTAGCGGGGGGCCTCTCCTACGAGCAGTACTTC	CSVLGLAGGLSYEQYF
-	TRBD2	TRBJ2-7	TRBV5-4	TGTGCCAGCAGCCGGGGACTAGCGGGCGGCGAGCAGTACTTC	CASSRGLAGGEQYF
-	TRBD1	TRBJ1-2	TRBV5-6	TGTGCCAGCAGCACGCCGGGACAGCCTAACTATGGCTACACCTTC	CASSTPGQPNYGYTF
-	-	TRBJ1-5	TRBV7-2	TGTGCCAGCAGCTTTGGGCCAGGGAATCAGCCCCAGCATTTT	CASSFGPGNQPQHF
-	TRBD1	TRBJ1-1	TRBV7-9	TGTGCCAGCAGCTTACGGTTGACGGGACAGGGGAGTATGAACACTGAAGCTTTCTTT	CASSLRLTGQGSMNTEAFF
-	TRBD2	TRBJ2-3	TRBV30	TGTGCCTGGAGTGTACCCCCGACTAGCGGGAATACAGATACGCAGTATTTT	CAWSVPPTSGNTDTQYF
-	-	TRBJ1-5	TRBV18	TGTGCCAGCTCACCTCGTTACGGGACACCCCAGGGCAATCAGCCCCAGCATTTT	CASSPRYGTPQGNQPQHF
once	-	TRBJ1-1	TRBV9	TGTGCCAGCAGCCCCCGTATCGACAGGAACACTGAAGCTTTCTTT	CASSPRIDRNTEAFF
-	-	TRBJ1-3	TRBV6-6	TGTGCCAGCAGCCCGGTCTCCTCTGGAAACACCATATATTTT	CASSPVSSGNTIYF
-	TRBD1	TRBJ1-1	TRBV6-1	TGTGCCAGCAGTGAGAGGGACAGGGAAGGTACTGAAGCTTTCTTT	CASSERDREGTEAFF
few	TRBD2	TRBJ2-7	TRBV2	TGTGCCAGCCGGGAGGGCCTCTACGAGCAGTACTTC	CASREGLYEQYF